This T cell receptor (beta chain) derives from a study of blood T cell repertoires in COVID-19. Study information: The cDNA or gDNA used as material had been derived from T cells, B-cell-depleted T cells, or PBMCs.

Profiling relied on immunoSEQ multiplex PCR, and the TCRdb table lists in-frame clones only, not all of them. The table includes 250,000 or so clones, more than 80% detected once. The CDR3 extends over 15 amino acids. V lost 2 bases to trimming and J lost 1 base, with 12 bases between them. Germline-derived CDR1 and CDR2 are WNHNN and SYGVQD (reference sequence). This clone was counted only a few times. The sequence derives from a woman in her 30s with active or convalescent COVID-19. Sequenced material: peripheral blood. This chain links TRBV10-1 with TRBJ2-7; D ambiguous. This CDR3 is CASSEPSTPSYEQYF. CDR3 in DNA: TGCGCCAGCAGTGAGCCCTCGACACCTTCCTACGAGCAGTACTTC.